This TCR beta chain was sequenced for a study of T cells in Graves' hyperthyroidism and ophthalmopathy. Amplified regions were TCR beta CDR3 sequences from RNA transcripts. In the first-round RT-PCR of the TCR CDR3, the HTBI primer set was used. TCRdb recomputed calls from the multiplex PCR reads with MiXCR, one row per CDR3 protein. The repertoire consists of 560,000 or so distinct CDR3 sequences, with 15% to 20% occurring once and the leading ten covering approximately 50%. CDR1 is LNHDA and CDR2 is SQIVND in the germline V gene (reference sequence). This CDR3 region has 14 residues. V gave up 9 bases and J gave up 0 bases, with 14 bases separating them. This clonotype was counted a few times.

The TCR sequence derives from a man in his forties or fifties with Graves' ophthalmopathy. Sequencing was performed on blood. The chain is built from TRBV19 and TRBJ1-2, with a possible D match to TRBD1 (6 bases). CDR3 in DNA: TGTGCCAGATCGGGACACGAAGCTAACTATGGCTACACCTTC. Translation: CARSGHEANYGYTF. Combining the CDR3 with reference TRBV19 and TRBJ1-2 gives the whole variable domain DGGITQSPKYLFRKEGQNVTLSCEQNLNHDAMYWYRQDPGQGLRLIYYSQIVNDFQKGDIAEGYSVSREKKESFPLTVTSAQKNPTAFYLCARSGHEANYGYTFGSGTRLTVV.